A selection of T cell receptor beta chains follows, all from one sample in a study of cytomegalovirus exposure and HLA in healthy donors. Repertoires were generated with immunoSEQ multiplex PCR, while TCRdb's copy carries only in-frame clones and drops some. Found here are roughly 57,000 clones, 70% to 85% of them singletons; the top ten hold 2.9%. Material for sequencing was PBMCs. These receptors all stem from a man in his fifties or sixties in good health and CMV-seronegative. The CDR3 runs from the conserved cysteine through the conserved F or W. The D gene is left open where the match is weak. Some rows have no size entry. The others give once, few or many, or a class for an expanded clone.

CDR3: CASSYGGQGKPEAFF
DNA: TGTGCCAGCAGTTACGGGGGACAGGGAAAGCCTGAAGCTTTCTTT
size: -
V: TRBV6-5
D: TRBD1
J: TRBJ1-1

CDR3: CASRPEGGRGYGYTF
DNA: TGTGCCAGCAGGCCTGAGGGGGGGCGCGGCTATGGCTACACCTTC
size: once
V: TRBV13
D: -
J: TRBJ1-2

CDR3: CASSGGGSPAQYF
DNA: TGTGCCAGTTCTGGCGGGGGGAGCCCAGCCCAGTACTTC
size: -
V: TRBV6-6
D: TRBD2
J: TRBJ2-5

CDR3: CASSLGQVSETQYF
DNA: TGTGCCAGCAGCTTGGGGCAGGTATCAGAGACCCAGTACTTC
size: -
V: TRBV5-6
D: -
J: TRBJ2-5

CDR3: CASRPGTSGQETQYF
DNA: TGTGCCAGTAGACCGGGGACTAGCGGCCAAGAGACCCAGTACTTC
size: few
V: TRBV19
D: TRBD2
J: TRBJ2-5

CDR3: CASSSISVDSTNEKLFF
DNA: TGTGCCAGCAGCTCAATATCCGTCGACAGCACTAATGAAAAACTGTTTTTT
size: -
V: TRBV5-5
D: -
J: TRBJ1-4

CDR3: CASSLGQVTLYEQYF
DNA: TGTGCCAGCAGCTTAGGGCAGGTGACCCTCTACGAGCAGTACTTC
size: -
V: TRBV11-2
D: -
J: TRBJ2-7

CDR3: CASSLDWNSPLHF
DNA: TGCGCCAGCAGCTTGGACTGGAATTCACCCCTCCACTTT
size: few
V: TRBV5-1
D: -
J: TRBJ1-6

CDR3: CASSGQGPGELFF
DNA: TGTGCCAGCAGCGGACAAGGCCCCGGGGAGCTGTTTTTT
size: once
V: TRBV7-8
D: -
J: TRBJ2-2

CDR3: CASRETGSYEQYF
DNA: TGTGCCAGCAGAGAGACAGGTTCCTACGAGCAGTACTTC
size: -
V: TRBV6-5
D: -
J: TRBJ2-7

CDR3: CASSVGGHRGSITDTQYF
DNA: TGCGCCAGCAGTGTAGGGGGCCACCGCGGCTCAATCACAGATACGCAGTATTTT
size: once
V: TRBV10-1
D: TRBD1
J: TRBJ2-3

CDR3: CSGVGARDEKLFF
DNA: TGCAGCGGTGTGGGGGCGCGAGATGAAAAACTGTTTTTT
size: -
V: TRBV29-1
D: -
J: TRBJ1-4

CDR3: CASSVTGNTEAFF
DNA: TGTGCCAGCAGCGTGACAGGGAACACTGAAGCTTTCTTT
size: -
V: TRBV7-3
D: -
J: TRBJ1-1

CDR3: CASSPSGQATYEQYF
DNA: TGTGCCAGCAGTCCATCCGGACAGGCGACCTACGAGCAGTACTTC
size: -
V: TRBV28
D: TRBD1
J: TRBJ2-7

CDR3: CASSSDRGPGDEKLFF
DNA: TGTGCCAGCAGCTCAGACAGGGGCCCGGGGGATGAAAAACTGTTTTTT
size: -
V: TRBV7-9
D: TRBD1
J: TRBJ1-4

CDR3: CASSLRPGLLATNEKLFF
DNA: TGCGCCAGCAGCTTGCGTCCGGGACTACTTGCAACTAATGAAAAACTGTTTTTT
size: -
V: TRBV5-1
D: -
J: TRBJ1-4

CDR3: CASRYRGQNTEAFF
DNA: TGTGCCAGCAGATACAGGGGGCAAAACACTGAAGCTTTCTTT
size: -
V: TRBV6-5
D: TRBD1
J: TRBJ1-1

CDR3: CASSLAGRVGGQPQHF
DNA: TGTGCCAGCAGCTTAGCGGGCAGGGTAGGGGGTCAGCCCCAGCATTTT
size: -
V: TRBV7-8
D: -
J: TRBJ1-5

CDR3: CASNRGGQGNRNTEAFF
DNA: TGTGCCAGCAACCGAGGAGGACAGGGAAATCGAAACACTGAAGCTTTCTTT
size: -
V: TRBV5-4
D: TRBD1
J: TRBJ1-1

CDR3: CSVRGQGREKLFF
DNA: TGCAGCGTTAGAGGACAGGGGCGGGAAAAACTGTTTTTT
size: -
V: TRBV29-1
D: TRBD1
J: TRBJ1-4

CDR3: CASSPLDRRGGYTF
DNA: TGTGCCAGCAGCCCCCTGGACAGGCGGGGTGGCTACACCTTC
size: -
V: TRBV9
D: TRBD1
J: TRBJ1-2

CDR3: CASSEGTGGQTQYF
DNA: TGTGCCAGTAGTGAAGGGACAGGGGGCCAGACCCAGTACTTC
size: few
V: TRBV19
D: TRBD1
J: TRBJ2-5

CDR3: CASSLSTSGGTDTQYF
DNA: TGCGCCAGCAGCTTGTCGACGTCGGGGGGCACAGATACGCAGTATTTT
size: -
V: TRBV5-1
D: -
J: TRBJ2-3

CDR3: CASARQNTEAFF
DNA: TGTGCCAGCGCAAGACAGAACACTGAAGCTTTCTTT
size: -
V: TRBV2
D: -
J: TRBJ1-1

CDR3: CATNGGVFYEQYF
DNA: TGTGCCACCAACGGGGGAGTTTTCTACGAGCAGTACTTC
size: -
V: TRBV7-2
D: -
J: TRBJ2-7

CDR3: CASSEVGQGVLLF
DNA: TGTGCCAGCAGTGAGGTGGGACAGGGGGTGCTTCTCTTC
size: -
V: TRBV2
D: TRBD1
J: TRBJ1-2

CDR3: CSARGDRGYYEQYF
DNA: TGCAGCGCCCGAGGGGACAGGGGGTACTACGAGCAGTACTTC
size: -
V: TRBV29-1
D: TRBD1
J: TRBJ2-7

CDR3: CASSQLGGQVAEQYF
DNA: TGTGCCAGCAGCCAGTTGGGGGGGCAGGTTGCCGAGCAGTACTTC
size: -
V: TRBV7-2
D: -
J: TRBJ2-7

CDR3: CASSPNSGPRGNQPQHF
DNA: TGTGCCAGCAGCCCCAATTCCGGGCCGAGGGGCAATCAGCCCCAGCATTTT
size: -
V: TRBV5-8
D: -
J: TRBJ1-5

CDR3: CASSGGQNQPQHF
DNA: TGTGCCAGTAGTGGGGGACAGAATCAGCCCCAGCATTTT
size: -
V: TRBV19
D: TRBD1
J: TRBJ1-5

CDR3: CASRVQGVGAEAFF
DNA: TGTGCCAGCAGAGTACAGGGGGTAGGGGCTGAAGCTTTCTTT
size: few
V: TRBV25-1
D: TRBD1
J: TRBJ1-1

CDR3: CAIRGTGGITGELFF
DNA: TGTGCCATCAGGGGGACAGGGGGTATCACCGGGGAGCTGTTTTTT
size: -
V: TRBV10-3
D: TRBD1
J: TRBJ2-2

CDR3: CASSLASWNTEAFF
DNA: TGTGCCAGCAGCTTAGCGTCCTGGAACACTGAAGCTTTCTTT
size: once
V: TRBV13
D: -
J: TRBJ1-1

CDR3: CASSLSGDTGELFF
DNA: TGTGCCAGCAGCTTATCGGGGGACACCGGGGAGCTGTTTTTT
size: -
V: TRBV7-3
D: -
J: TRBJ2-2

CDR3: CASSWEAGGLGNTIYF
DNA: TGCGCCAGCAGCTGGGAGGCAGGGGGCCTTGGAAACACCATATATTTT
size: -
V: TRBV5-1
D: TRBD1
J: TRBJ1-3

CDR3: CASSLSGGRAHTDTQYF
DNA: TGTGCCAGCAGTTTAAGCGGGGGAAGGGCCCACACAGATACGCAGTATTTT
size: -
V: TRBV27
D: TRBD2
J: TRBJ2-3

CDR3: CASSQEGGHVYTEAFF
DNA: TGCGCCAGCAGCCAAGAGGGGGGGCATGTTTACACTGAAGCTTTCTTT
size: -
V: TRBV4-1
D: -
J: TRBJ1-1

CDR3: CASSYSTVDSGNTIYF
DNA: TGTGCCAGCAGTTACTCAACGGTTGACTCTGGAAACACCATATATTTT
size: once
V: TRBV6-5
D: -
J: TRBJ1-3

CDR3: CASSFGGMNTEAFF
DNA: TGTGCCAGCAGTTTCGGGGGGATGAACACTGAAGCTTTCTTT
size: -
V: TRBV28
D: -
J: TRBJ1-1

CDR3: CASKGQGGSPLHF
DNA: TGTGCCTCTAAGGGACAGGGAGGTTCACCCCTCCACTTT
size: -
V: TRBV19
D: TRBD1
J: TRBJ1-6

CDR3: CASSLSVGEGNEQFF
DNA: TGTGCCAGCAGTTTATCGGTGGGGGAGGGAAATGAGCAGTTCTTC
size: -
V: TRBV28
D: TRBD2
J: TRBJ2-1

CDR3: CASSLGGQGARGTQYF
DNA: TGTGCCAGCAGCCTTGGGGGACAGGGGGCTCGCGGGACCCAGTACTTC
size: -
V: TRBV7-2
D: TRBD1
J: TRBJ2-5

CDR3: CASSEAVVAGGTGELFF
DNA: TGTGCCAGCAGTGAAGCGGTAGTAGCGGGGGGAACCGGGGAGCTGTTTTTT
size: -
V: TRBV2
D: TRBD2
J: TRBJ2-2

CDR3: CASSLARGGGAETQYF
DNA: TGTGCCAGCAGCTTAGCGCGCGGCGGGGGGGCCGAGACCCAGTACTTC
size: -
V: TRBV7-2
D: TRBD2
J: TRBJ2-5

CDR3: CASSTGHHNEQFF
DNA: TGCGCCAGCAGCACCGGACACCACAATGAGCAGTTCTTC
size: -
V: TRBV5-1
D: -
J: TRBJ2-1

CDR3: CASSPNRDFSEAFF
DNA: TGTGCCAGCTCACCAAACAGGGATTTCTCTGAAGCTTTCTTT
size: -
V: TRBV18
D: -
J: TRBJ1-1

CDR3: CSVARDRGDEQYF
DNA: TGCAGCGTGGCCCGGGACAGGGGGGACGAGCAGTACTTC
size: -
V: TRBV29-1
D: TRBD1
J: TRBJ2-7

CDR3: CASSATTGTEAFF
DNA: TGTGCCAGCAGCGCAACAACAGGGACTGAAGCTTTCTTT
size: once
V: TRBV7-7
D: -
J: TRBJ1-1

CDR3: CASRLQSYQETQYF
DNA: TGCGCCAGCAGGCTACAGAGTTACCAAGAGACCCAGTACTTC
size: once
V: TRBV5-1
D: -
J: TRBJ2-5

CDR3: CASSQPTSSGANVLTF
DNA: TGTGCCAGCAGCCAACCAACAAGCTCTGGGGCCAACGTCCTGACTTTC
size: -
V: TRBV4-2
D: -
J: TRBJ2-6

CDR3: CASKPGTGGTDTQYF
DNA: TGTGCCAGCAAGCCCGGGACAGGGGGCACAGATACGCAGTATTTT
size: -
V: TRBV6-1
D: TRBD1
J: TRBJ2-3

CDR3: CASSIDDRGYEQYF
DNA: TGTGCCAGTAGTATCGACGACAGGGGTTACGAGCAGTACTTC
size: -
V: TRBV19
D: TRBD1
J: TRBJ2-7

CDR3: CASINTGTGGTMNTEAFF
DNA: TGTGCCAGTATCAACACCGGGACAGGGGGCACCATGAACACTGAAGCTTTCTTT
size: few
V: TRBV19
D: TRBD1
J: TRBJ1-1

CDR3: CASRELAGGKYEQYF
DNA: TGTGCCAGCAGAGAACTAGCGGGGGGAAAGTACGAGCAGTACTTC
size: -
V: TRBV6-5
D: TRBD2
J: TRBJ2-7